The 31 T cell receptor beta chains in this list originate from one sample, sequenced in a study of blood T cells in healthy people across ages (dated by TCRdb to 2014 to 2015). The library was made by 5' RACE. TCRdb names Illumina HiSeq 2500 as the instrument used. A second roughly 6 to 12 cycle PCR used a sample-barcoded 5' primer and a J-beta primer mix. The public reads were quality trimmed at Q25 with fastp and then assembled into clones with MiXCR by TCRdb, keeping productive beta chains. Records with the same CDR3 protein are collapsed into one entry carrying the most frequent genes and DNA. Across this sample there are roughly 1,300,000 distinct CDR3 sequences, with approximately 60% seen only once. Of the sample, 6.5% to 8% is held by the ten largest clones. Sequenced input: blood. These receptors came from a man between 18 and 35 years old in good health.

The chain is built from TRBV3-1 and TRBJ2-7; D may be TRBD1 or TRBD2 (5 bases each). Looked up from germline, CDR1 is LGHDT and CDR2 is YNNKEL (reference sequence). The CDR3 is 15 amino acids. V shed 4 bases and J shed 3 bases, with 16 bases lying between them. CDR3 protein: CASSLRGTPGYEQYF. The CDR3 DNA is TGTGCCAGCAGCCTTAGAGGGACGCCTGGCTACGAGCAGTACTTC.

CDR3 bases: TGCAGTGCTAGGGGTCCGGCGGGAGCCTACGAGCAGTACTTC. The encoded protein is CSARGPAGAYEQYF. The chain uses TRBV20-1 and TRBJ2-4; 7 bases align to TRBD2. The DNA end is a closer match to TRBJ2-7, so the J assignment may be wrong. The V gene's germline CDR1 is DFQATT and CDR2 SNEGSKA (reference sequence). The CDR3 runs to 14 residues.

This chain joins TRBV6-6 and TRBJ2-6; D is uncertain. CDR1 and CDR2 from the germline V gene are MNHNY and SVGAGI (reference sequence). The CDR3 spans 16 residues. Trimming stripped 7 bases from V and 1 base from J, with 14 bases between. The CDR3 loop is CASILRPGSGANVLTF. Written as DNA, the CDR3 is TGTGCCAGCATACTACGACCGGGTTCTGGGGCCAACGTCCTGACTTTC.

This chain joins TRBV5-1 and TRBJ2-2, with no clear D. Trimming took off 2 bases at V and 4 bases at J, with 9 bases between the two ends. The CDR3 has 14 residues. Germline values: CDR1 SGHRS, CDR2 YFSETQ. This chain's CDR3 is CASSLPRGTGELFF. CDR3 DNA: TGCGCCAGCAGCTTACCCCGTGGCACCGGGGAGCTGTTTTTT.

The V call is TRBV19, the J call TRBJ1-4; maybe TRBD1 (5 bases). The CDR3 extends over 14 amino acids. CDR1 and CDR2 (germline): LNHDA, SQIVND (reference sequence). The germline V and J ends were trimmed by 7 bases and 8 bases, with 17 bases remaining between them. CDR3 in DNA: TGTGCCAGTACTGGGGCAGGGAATGAGGAAAAACTGTTTTTT. Amino acids: CASTGAGNEEKLFF. Combining the CDR3 with reference TRBV19 and TRBJ1-4 gives the whole variable domain DGGITQSPKYLFRKEGQNVTLSCEQNLNHDAMYWYRQDPGQGLRLIYYSQIVNDFQKGDIAEGYSVSREKKESFPLTVTSAQKNPTAFYLCASTGAGNEEKLFFGSGTQLSVL.

The rearrangement links TRBV13 to TRBJ2-5; D might be TRBD2 (6 bases). Trimming took 2 bases from V and 4 from J, leaving 11 bases between them. CDR1 and CDR2 from the germline V gene are PRHDT and FYEKMQ (reference sequence). The CDR3 has 14 residues. DNA of the CDR3: TGTGCCAGCAGCTTAAATTTGGGGGGAGAGACCCAGTACTTC. It translates to CASSLNLGGETQYF.

In this sample, this clonotype turned up a few times. At one boundary the junction diverges from the germline segment, which might be a read error. The chain employs TRBV28 and TRBJ1-5, with TRBD1 as a possible D gene (6 bases). The CDR3 is made up of 15 amino acids. Germline assignment: CDR1 MDHEN and CDR2 SYDVKM. CDR3 sequence (DNA): TGTGCCAGCAGTTTGACAGGTCGAAGCAACCAGCCCCAGCATTTT. Residues: CASSLTGRSNQPQHF.

This clonotype was seen more than once but under ten times. The V and J genes are TRBV2 and TRBJ1-2; TRBD1 aligns across 9 bases. With V trimmed by 8 bases and J by 8 bases, 12 bases remained unmatched. The CDR3 has 14 residues. The germline V gene has CDR1 SNHLY and CDR2 FYNNEI. CDR3: CASSSIQGASGYTF. The CDR3 DNA is TGTGCCAGCTCTTCCATACAGGGGGCAAGCGGCTACACCTTC.

This clonotype was counted only a few times. V is TRBV6-5 and J is TRBJ2-5, with 7 nucleotides matching TRBD2. Germline V gene lookup returns CDR1 MNHEY and CDR2 SVGAGI. The CDR3 contains 15 residues. V was clipped by 6 bases and J by 5 bases; unmatched bases: 12. In DNA form, the CDR3 reads TGTGCCAGCAGACGGCTACTCGCGGGAGACGAGACCCAGTACTTC. The encoded protein is CASRRLLAGDETQYF.

The chain couples TRBV4-1 to TRBJ2-5; 10 nucleotides line up with TRBD1. The assigned J gene may be wrong: the sequence end matches TRBJ2-7 better. The CDR3 covers 16 residues. Germline V CDR1 and CDR2: MGHRA, YSYEKL. This CDR3 reads CASSHPAGTGDYEQYF. Written as DNA, the CDR3 is TGCGCCAGCAGCCACCCAGCCGGGACAGGGGACTACGAGCAGTACTTC.

The chain employs TRBV18 and TRBJ2-5, with TRBD1 matching 10 bases. Germline CDR1 is KGHSH and CDR2 is LQKENI. Trimming cost V 2 bases and J 4 bases; bases outside gene matches: 4. This CDR3 spans 15 amino acids. In nucleotides, the CDR3 is TGTGCCAGCTCACCATCAGGGACAGGGGCAGAGACCCAGTACTTC. Translated, it gives CASSPSGTGAETQYF.

The sample holds a few counts of this clonotype. V and J are TRBV6-6 and TRBJ2-4; D may be TRBD2 (7 bases). The CDR3 is made up of 15 amino acids. Germline V gene lookup returns CDR1 MNHNY and CDR2 SVGAGI (reference sequence). Deletions cut 1 base from V and 13 bases from J, with 20 bases between. This CDR3 is CASSYYTGGGGEQYF. The CDR3 DNA is TGTGCCAGCAGTTACTACACCGGGGGAGGGGGGGAGCAGTACTTC.

V and J are TRBV20-1 and TRBJ2-1; 8 bases map to TRBD2. The CDR3 totals 11 residues. The germline gives CDR1 DFQATT, CDR2 SNEGSKA (reference sequence). The DNA for the CDR3 is TGCGGGGGACTAGGGGACAATGAGCAGTTCTTC. Protein: CGGLGDNEQFF.

The chain has TRBV11-2 and TRBJ1-1; 10 bases fit TRBD1. The CDR3 totals 16 residues. V lost 2 bases and J lost 5; bases outside the gene matches: 8. CDR1 is SGHAT and CDR2 is FQNNGV in the germline V gene. Here the CDR3 DNA reads TGTGCCAGCAGCTTAAGTAGGGACAGGGGAGGGACTGAAGCTTTCTTT. Protein sequence: CASSLSRDRGGTEAFF.

This clonotype has a single count. The chain links TRBV13 to TRBJ2-7; either TRBD1 or TRBD2 may supply D (6 bases each). Germline loops: CDR1 PRHDT, CDR2 FYEKMQ (reference sequence). V lost 6 bases and J 0 bases, leaving 24 bases between the germline ends. This CDR3 region has 18 residues. The CDR3 sequence: CASSRLTGLRDVSYEQYF. DNA of the CDR3: TGTGCCAGCAGTAGACTCACAGGGCTGCGGGACGTCTCCTACGAGCAGTACTTC.

The CDR3 here is CASSAQGTDQETQYF. The CDR3 bases are TGTGCCAGCAGCGCTCAGGGGACTGACCAAGAGACCCAGTACTTC. The chain couples TRBV9 to TRBJ2-5, with D tentatively TRBD1 or TRBD2 (6 bases each). Germline values: CDR1 SGDLS, CDR2 YYNGEE. V was clipped by 3 bases and J by 0 bases, with 12 bases between them. The CDR3 has 15 amino acids.

The V call is TRBV4-1, the J call TRBJ2-3; D may be TRBD2 (6 bases). Germline V gene sequence: CDR1 MGHRA, CDR2 YSYEKL. V lost 2 bases and J 4 bases, leaving 13 bases between the germline ends. The CDR3 consists of 15 residues. The CDR3 sequence: CASSQQLAAADTQYF. The CDR3 DNA reads as TGCGCCAGCAGCCAACAACTAGCAGCCGCAGATACGCAGTATTTT.

The table lists this clonotype with a few counts. The chain has TRBV20-1 and TRBJ2-1, with TRBD2 matching 15 bases. The germline V gene encodes CDR1 DFQATT and CDR2 SNEGSKA (reference sequence). With V trimmed by 5 bases and J by 9 bases, 8 bases remained unmatched. CDR3 length: 15 amino acids. In nucleotides, the CDR3 is TGCAGTGCTCCGCCGGGACTAGCGGGGGGTGGTGAGCAGTTCTTC. Protein product: CSAPPGLAGGGEQFF.

This CDR3 reads CASSPGRVSSGELFF. CDR3 sequence (DNA): TGTGCCAGCAGCCCAGGACGAGTCAGCTCCGGGGAGCTGTTTTTT. The J gene is TRBJ2-2, the V gene TRBV9; D uncertain. Germline values: CDR1 SGDLS, CDR2 YYNGEE. The V gene lost 4 bases and the J gene lost 6 bases, with 16 bases spanning the gap. This CDR3 region has 15 residues.

Note on this clonotype: Germline is not matched at one junction end, which may reflect a read error. The chain joins TRBV27 to TRBJ2-1; 10 positions match TRBD2. The CDR3 runs to 15 residues. Germline assignment: CDR1 MNHEY and CDR2 SMNVEV (reference sequence). Written as DNA, the CDR3 is TGTGCCGGCAGTCCGGGACTAGCGATCTACAATGAGCAGTTCTTC. It is translated as CAGSPGLAIYNEQFF.

V usage is TRBV21-1 and J usage is TRBJ2-1; the D call in the table, TRBD1, was not verified against the DNA. TRBV21-1 has pseudogene status. This CDR3 has 16 amino acids. Here the CDR3 DNA reads TGTGCCAGCAGCAAATTGCGGGCGTTAGCTATAAATGAGCAGTTCTTC. This gives the protein CASSKLRALAINEQFF.

In this sample, this clonotype turned up a few times. The V and J genes are TRBV4-1 and TRBJ2-1; D possibly corresponds to TRBD2 (6 bases). Trimming removed 5 bases at V and 7 bases at J, with 24 bases between. Germline lookup yields CDR1 MGHRA and CDR2 YSYEKL. The CDR3 totals 17 residues. This chain's CDR3 is CASSYPGTPSGVNEQFF. The CDR3 nucleotides read TGCGCCAGCAGCTATCCCGGGACTCCTTCTGGGGTAAATGAGCAGTTCTTC.

The chain recombines TRBV27 with TRBJ2-3, with D possibly TRBD2 on 7 matching bases. Trimming cost V 4 bases and J 2 bases, with 19 bases left between them. Per germline, CDR1 MNHEY and CDR2 SMNVEV (reference sequence). This CDR3 has 17 residues. The CDR3 bases are TGTGCCAGCAGTTCCCGAGGAGGGGGGGCCCACACAGATACGCAGTATTTT. It codes for CASSSRGGGAHTDTQYF.

The rearrangement joins TRBV14 to TRBJ2-1; either TRBD1 or TRBD2 may supply D (5 bases each). V was cut by 4 bases and J by 5 bases, with 12 bases left in between. The CDR3 extends over 14 amino acids. Germline CDR1 reads SGHDN; CDR2 reads FVKESK. The CDR3 coding sequence is TGTGCCAGCAGCCCCCTCGGGGCTGACAATGAGCAGTTCTTC. This translates into CASSPLGADNEQFF.

The chain employs TRBV12-3 or TRBV12-4 and TRBJ2-7; 9 nucleotides line up with TRBD2. The CDR3 covers 15 residues. Losses at the gene ends were 5 bases for V and 0 bases for J; bases not matched to a gene: 5. CDR3 in DNA: TGTGCCAGCAGTCCAAGCGGGAGGCACTCCTACGAGCAGTACTTC. This codes for CASSPSGRHSYEQYF.

The V call is TRBV4-1, the J call TRBJ1-1, with 10 nucleotides matching TRBD1. Trimming took 4 bases from V and 4 from J; bases not matched to a gene: 12. Germline V lookup: CDR1 MGHRA, CDR2 YSYEKL. CDR3 length: 17 residues. The chain's CDR3 is CASSLRDRGKVSTEAFF. As DNA, the CDR3 is TGCGCCAGCAGCCTTAGGGACAGGGGAAAAGTTAGCACTGAAGCTTTCTTT.

The chain links TRBV4-1 to TRBJ2-2; D is possibly TRBD1 (6 bases). Germline V CDR1 and CDR2: MGHRA, YSYEKL. The CDR3 covers 15 residues. V lost 4 bases to trimming and J lost 4 bases, with 13 bases between them. The CDR3 DNA reads TGCGCCAGCAGCCCCCTGGTCAGGGGCACCGGGGAGCTGTTTTTT. Translation gives CASSPLVRGTGELFF.

This clonotype was counted a few times. V gene TRBV7-2 combines with J gene TRBJ2-7; D remains unclear. V lost 4 bases, J lost 3 bases, and 16 bases lay in between. CDR1 is SGHTA and CDR2 is FQGNSA in the germline V gene. CDR3 length: 15 residues. The CDR3 DNA reads as TGTGCCAGCAGCTCAGGAGCCGGATGGGGCTACGAGCAGTACTTC. This encodes CASSSGAGWGYEQYF.

This clonotype was seen more than once but under ten times. In DNA form, the CDR3 reads TGTGCCAGCAGCCAGCGACAGGGGCTTCAGTACTTC. This codes for CASSQRQGLQYF. The chain couples TRBV3-1 to TRBJ2-7; 8 bases map to TRBD1. Germline trimming cut 3 bases from V and 10 bases from J; bases unmatched to any gene: 5. The CDR3 is 12 amino acids. CDR1 and CDR2 (germline): LGHDT, YNNKEL (reference sequence).

This chain joins TRBV2 and TRBJ2-7; D is ambiguous. The CDR3 totals 13 residues. Germline V CDR1 and CDR2: SNHLY, FYNNEI. V was clipped by 7 bases and J by 5 bases, with 15 bases between them. CDR3 amino acids: CASNGSPPHEQYF. The CDR3, as DNA: TGTGCCAGCAACGGCAGCCCGCCCCACGAGCAGTACTTC.

The genes are TRBV5-1 and TRBJ1-2; the D gene is possibly TRBD1 (5 bases). The CDR3 has 16 residues. From germline, CDR1 is SGHRS and CDR2 YFSETQ. V lost 3 bases to trimming and J lost 6 bases, with 21 bases between them. The CDR3 reads CASSSWAGFGADGYTF. CDR3 in DNA: TGCGCCAGCAGCTCCTGGGCAGGGTTCGGGGCCGATGGCTACACCTTC.